The rows below give T cell receptor beta chains drawn from one sample of a study of radiation and T cells in renal cell carcinoma. Generated by immunoSEQ multiplex PCR, the TCRdb table keeps only in-frame clones and is missing some. The table lists about 59,000 clones, around 80% of them singletons. Sequences were derived from blood, sampled from a patient whose treatment included radiotherapy and nephrectomy. The receptors stem from a man in his sixties with renal cell carcinoma. CDR3s include the opening cysteine and the closing phenylalanine or tryptophan. A D gene is named only where the DNA matches it firmly. Only some rows state a clone size, as once, few, many or a class for expanded clones.

TGTGCCAGCAGCGTAGCTGGAGGGAGGGCCCAAGAGACCCAGTACTTC	CASSVAGGRAQETQYF	NA	TRBV9	TRBJ2-5	TRBD2
TGTGCCATCAGTGAGACCGGGGACAGGGATGGCTACACCTTC	CAISETGDRDGYTF	once	TRBV10-3	TRBJ1-2	TRBD1
TGTGCCAGTAGTATAGTTGTACAGACCCAAGAGACCCAGTACTTC	CASSIVVQTQETQYF	NA	TRBV19	TRBJ2-5	NA
TGTGCCAGTAGTATAGCGAGGACTAGCGGAACCGGGGAGCTGTTTTTT	CASSIARTSGTGELFF	once	TRBV19	TRBJ2-2	TRBD2
TGTGCCAGCAGCTTAGAAAGCCCGCGCACTGAAGCTTTCTTT	CASSLESPRTEAFF	NA	TRBV13	TRBJ1-1	NA
TGTGCCAGCATCCGGGGCGGAAGCACAGATACGCAGTATTTT	CASIRGGSTDTQYF	NA	TRBV5-5	TRBJ2-3	NA
TGTGCCACCACCGGCGGCGTGGGTAATGAAAAACTGTTTTTT	CATTGGVGNEKLFF	NA	TRBV7-9	TRBJ1-4	NA
TGTGCCAGCAGCTTGGGAGGGGGCAGAGAGACCCAGTACTTC	CASSLGGGRETQYF	NA	TRBV5-5	TRBJ2-5	TRBD1
TGTGCCAGCAGTGACGGCAGGGAGGTCAATGGCTACACCTTC	CASSDGREVNGYTF	NA	TRBV6-4	TRBJ1-2	NA
TGTGCCATCAGTGAGTCTGCCGGGGAGGGAAACATTCAGTACTTC	CAISESAGEGNIQYF	NA	TRBV10-3	TRBJ2-4	TRBD2
TGTGCCAGCAGCTATCGACAGGGGGTCGAAGAGACCCAGTACTTC	CASSYRQGVEETQYF	NA	TRBV9	TRBJ2-5	TRBD1
TGCGCCAGCAGCCAAGAAGGTCTTATTGGAAACACCATATATTTT	CASSQEGLIGNTIYF	NA	TRBV4-1	TRBJ1-3	NA
TGCAGCGTTGGCGCAGCCAAGGGGTCGGGTTACAATGAGCAGTTCTTC	CSVGAAKGSGYNEQFF	NA	TRBV29-1	TRBJ2-1	NA
TGCGCCAGCAGCGGCACTGAAGCTTTCTTT	CASSGTEAFF	many	TRBV4-3	TRBJ1-1	NA
TGTGCCATCAGTAAAGCGGGAGGGCAAGCAGATACGCAGTATTTT	CAISKAGGQADTQYF	NA	TRBV10-3	TRBJ2-3	TRBD2
TGTGCCAGCAGGCCAGGGGCTAATGAAAAACTGTTTTTT	CASRPGANEKLFF	NA	TRBV11-2	TRBJ1-4	NA
TGTGCCAGCAGCTTGGTCCCAGCAGCGTACAATGAGCAGTTCTTC	CASSLVPAAYNEQFF	once	TRBV5-6	TRBJ2-1	NA
TGTGCCAGCAGCTTAGAAGTTGGAGCTGAAGCTTTCTTT	CASSLEVGAEAFF	NA	TRBV7-9	TRBJ1-1	NA
TGTGCCAGCGGCGAAACTAACAGGGATAGCATCGATGAGCAGTTCTTC	CASGETNRDSIDEQFF	NA	TRBV27	TRBJ2-1	NA
TGTGCCAGTAGTCCTGACTTGAACACTGAAGCTTTCTTT	CASSPDLNTEAFF	few	TRBV19	TRBJ1-1	NA
TGTGCCAGCAGTCGAAAGACAGGGGGCAATCAGCCCCAGCATTTT	CASSRKTGGNQPQHF	large	TRBV25-1	TRBJ1-5	TRBD1
TGTGCCAGTAGTATCGACAACCTCGCGTATAGCAATCAGCCCCAGCATTTT	CASSIDNLAYSNQPQHF	NA	TRBV19	TRBJ1-5	NA
TGTGCCAGCCGTCGGGGGTTGAACTATGGCTACACCTTC	CASRRGLNYGYTF	NA	TRBV2	TRBJ1-2	NA
TGTGCCAGCCAAAGTCCCGGGACCCGGTCGGAGCAGTACTTC	CASQSPGTRSEQYF	few	TRBV2	TRBJ2-7	NA
TGTGCCAGCAGTGATTACGGGCTAGCTAACTATGGCTACACCTTC	CASSDYGLANYGYTF	NA	TRBV2	TRBJ1-2	NA
TGTGCCAGCAGAATTCGGACAGTGAATAATTCACCCCTCCACTTT	CASRIRTVNNSPLHF	NA	TRBV6-5	TRBJ1-6	NA
TGTGCCAGCAGCACTGGACACACAGATACGCAGTATTTT	CASSTGHTDTQYF	NA	TRBV7-6	TRBJ2-3	NA
TGTGCCAGCAGCCCCTCCTCGGGGGACTATGGCTACACCTTC	CASSPSSGDYGYTF	NA	TRBV9	TRBJ1-2	NA
TGTGCCAGCAGTTCTCGCGGACAGGGGGCTAATGAAAAACTGTTTTTT	CASSSRGQGANEKLFF	NA	TRBV27	TRBJ1-4	TRBD1
TGCAGCGTTGAAGGCCCGACAGGCCCCTTCGGGGAGGGCTACACCTTC	CSVEGPTGPFGEGYTF	once	TRBV29-1	TRBJ1-2	NA
TGTGCCAGCAGTGTTCTCGGGAACACTGAAGCTTTCTTT	CASSVLGNTEAFF	NA	TRBV2	TRBJ1-1	NA
TGTGCCTGGAGTGTAAATCTGGGAGATACGCAGTATTTT	CAWSVNLGDTQYF	NA	TRBV30	TRBJ2-3	NA
TGTGCCTGCAACCTACCGGGGCAGGGGGCTGAAGAGACCCAGTACTTC	CACNLPGQGAEETQYF	NA	TRBV30	TRBJ2-5	TRBD1
TGTGCCAGCAGCCAGGACACCCTGACCTACGAGCAGTACTTC	CASSQDTLTYEQYF	NA	TRBV5-5	TRBJ2-7	NA
TGTGCCAGCAGCGTAGACCCAGGGGGCGCCACCGGGGAGCTGTTTTTT	CASSVDPGGATGELFF	NA	TRBV9	TRBJ2-2	TRBD1
TGTGCCAGCAGTTACGGTTTCGGGACAGATGAAGCTTTCTTT	CASSYGFGTDEAFF	NA	TRBV6-6	TRBJ1-1	TRBD1
TGTGCCAGCAGTTCAAACAGGGGAAACTATGGCTACACCTTC	CASSSNRGNYGYTF	once	TRBV6-6	TRBJ1-2	TRBD1
TGTGCCAGCAGCTTAGAGGACATTCAGTACTTC	CASSLEDIQYF	NA	TRBV11-3	TRBJ2-4	NA
TGTGCCAGCAGTTACTCTTCCGGGACAGATAATTCACCCCTCCACTTT	CASSYSSGTDNSPLHF	few	TRBV6-6	TRBJ1-6	TRBD1
TGTGCCTGCGACAGAGAATCTCAAGAGACCCAGTACTTC	CACDRESQETQYF	NA	TRBV30	TRBJ2-5	NA
TGTGCCAGCAGTCCAGCCCGGCGGGATAAAGAGACCCAGTACTTC	CASSPARRDKETQYF	NA	TRBV28	TRBJ2-5	NA
TGTGCCACCAGCTATACGGGACAGGGGGACGGCTACACCTTC	CATSYTGQGDGYTF	NA	TRBV15	TRBJ1-2	TRBD1
TGTGCCAGCAGCTCCGAGACTAGCGGGGGGGAGCAGTTCTTC	CASSSETSGGEQFF	NA	TRBV9	TRBJ2-1	TRBD2